This TCR beta chain was profiled in a study of shared T cell receptors in the human thymus. This CDR3 spans 17 amino acids. V was clipped by 5 bases and J by 0 bases, with 17 bases between them. The germline V gene encodes CDR1 MDHEN and CDR2 SYDVKM. TCRdb's copy holds only in-frame clones and misses some; the assay was immunoSEQ multiplex PCR. The table has about 710,000 clones, 80% to 90% seen once. The same data also went into a second study, on human thymus T cells. That report notes: Corrective surgery for congenital heart defects was being performed on the healthy Finnish infants who were the donors. Thymic resections from corrective heart surgery supplied the tissue. A high degree of thymic repertoire overlap among unrelated individuals was reported in related research.

The specimen sequenced was thymocytes. The chain joins TRBV28 to TRBJ1-5; possibly TRBD1 for D (5 bases). This TCR was recovered from a boy younger than two with a congenital heart defect. The CDR3 DNA sequence: TGTGCCAGCAGTCCGGACACCCCTGAATATAGCAATCAGCCCCAGCATTTT. Translation gives CASSPDTPEYSNQPQHF.